This T cell receptor beta chain emerged from a study of control samples from healthy donors and cancer patients. CDR1 and CDR2 from the germline V gene are MNHEY and SMNVEV (reference sequence). V trimming: 6 bases; J trimming: 0 bases; junction bases outside the gene matches: 4. The CDR3 is 14 residues long. Assay: immunoSEQ multiplex PCR; the TCRdb copy retains only in-frame clones and omits some. This repertoire shows 65,000 to 95,000 clones, about 89% found once; its top ten account for roughly 6.9%. Sample: blood. The chain employs TRBV27 and TRBJ1-2; 7 bases match TRBD1. This TCR was sampled from a man in his fifties in good health. In DNA form, the CDR3 reads TGTGCCAGCAGGAGAAGGGGGCCTAACTATGGCTACACCTTC. Protein sequence: CASRRRGPNYGYTF.